This TCR beta chain emerged from a study of human T cells and chemical hapten exposure. Trimming removed 5 bases from V and 3 bases from J; junction bases left unmatched: 10. The CDR3 sequence is 16 residues long. The germline gives CDR1 SGHVS, CDR2 FNYEAQ. Time point in this sample: patch test 1, 2 weeks after DPC sensitization. The treatment is: therapeutic diphenylcyclopropenone sensitization with weekly scalp DPC. Unseparated into fractions, whole blood served as the source from which total RNA was extracted. At least ten counts were recorded for this clonotype. A single record per CDR3 protein comes from TCRdb applying MiXCR to the RACE reads. The sample consists of around 34,000 distinct CDR3 sequences, around 6.4% of them appearing once.

J is TRBJ1-3 and V is TRBV7-6; TRBD1 aligns across 7 bases. The specimen was whole blood, collected in connection with sensitization to the hapten diphenylcyclopropenone (DPC). This clonotype originated in a woman aged 30 to 39 with alopecia areata. Some clones in this sample may be carry-over from other donors' samples. The CDR3 loop is CASSPVDREYGNTIYF. Here the CDR3 DNA reads TGTGCCAGCAGCCCCGTCGACAGGGAATATGGAAACACCATATATTTT.